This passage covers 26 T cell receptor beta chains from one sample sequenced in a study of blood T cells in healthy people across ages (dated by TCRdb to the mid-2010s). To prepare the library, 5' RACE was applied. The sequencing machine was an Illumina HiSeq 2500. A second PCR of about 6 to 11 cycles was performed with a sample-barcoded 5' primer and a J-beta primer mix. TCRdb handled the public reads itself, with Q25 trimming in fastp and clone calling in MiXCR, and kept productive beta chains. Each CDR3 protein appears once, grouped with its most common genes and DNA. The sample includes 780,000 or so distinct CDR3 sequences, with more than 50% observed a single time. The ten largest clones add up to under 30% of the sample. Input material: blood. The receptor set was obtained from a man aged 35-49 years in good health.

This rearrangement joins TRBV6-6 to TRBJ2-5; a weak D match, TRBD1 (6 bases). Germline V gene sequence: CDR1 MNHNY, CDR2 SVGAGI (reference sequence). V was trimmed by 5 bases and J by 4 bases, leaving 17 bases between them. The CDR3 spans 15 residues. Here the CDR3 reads CASSQAAGALETQYF. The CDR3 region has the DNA TGTGCCAGCAGTCAGGCGGCAGGGGCGTTAGAGACCCAGTACTTC.

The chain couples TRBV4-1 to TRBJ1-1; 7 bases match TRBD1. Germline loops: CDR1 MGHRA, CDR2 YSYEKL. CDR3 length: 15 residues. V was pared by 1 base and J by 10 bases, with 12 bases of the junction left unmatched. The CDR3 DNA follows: TGCGCCAGCAGCCAAGGGGGACAGACAAGCTCGCGAGCTTTCTTT. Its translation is CASSQGGQTSSRAFF.

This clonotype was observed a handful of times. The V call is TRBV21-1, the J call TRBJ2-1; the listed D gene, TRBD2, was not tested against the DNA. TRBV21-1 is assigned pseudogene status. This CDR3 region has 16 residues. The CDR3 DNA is TGTGCCAGCAGCAAAGGGAGCGGGAGCGGGTACAATGAGCAGTTCTTC. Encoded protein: CASSKGSGSGYNEQFF.

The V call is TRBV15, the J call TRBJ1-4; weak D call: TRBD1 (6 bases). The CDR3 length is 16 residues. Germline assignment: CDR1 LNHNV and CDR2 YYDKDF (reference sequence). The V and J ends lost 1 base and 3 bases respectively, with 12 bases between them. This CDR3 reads CATSRARGGANEKLFF. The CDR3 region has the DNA TGTGCCACCAGCAGAGCCCGAGGGGGGGCTAATGAAAAACTGTTTTTT.

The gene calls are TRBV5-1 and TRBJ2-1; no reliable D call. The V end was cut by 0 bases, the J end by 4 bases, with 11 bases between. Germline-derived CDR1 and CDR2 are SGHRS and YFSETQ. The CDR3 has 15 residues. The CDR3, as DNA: TGCGCCAGCAGCTTGGGTGACACCTTATACAATGAGCAGTTCTTC. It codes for CASSLGDTLYNEQFF.

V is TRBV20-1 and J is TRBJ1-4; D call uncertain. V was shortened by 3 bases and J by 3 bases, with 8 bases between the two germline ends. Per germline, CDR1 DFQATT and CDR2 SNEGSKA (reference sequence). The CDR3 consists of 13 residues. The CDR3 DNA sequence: TGCAGTGCTAGTTTTGCGGCTAATGAAAAACTGTTTTTT. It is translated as CSASFAANEKLFF.

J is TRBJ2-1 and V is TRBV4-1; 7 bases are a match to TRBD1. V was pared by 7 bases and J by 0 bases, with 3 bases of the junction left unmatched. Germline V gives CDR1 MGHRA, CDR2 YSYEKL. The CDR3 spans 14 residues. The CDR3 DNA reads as TGCGCCAGCACCCCAGGGGGCTCCTACAATGAGCAGTTCTTC. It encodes CASTPGGSYNEQFF.

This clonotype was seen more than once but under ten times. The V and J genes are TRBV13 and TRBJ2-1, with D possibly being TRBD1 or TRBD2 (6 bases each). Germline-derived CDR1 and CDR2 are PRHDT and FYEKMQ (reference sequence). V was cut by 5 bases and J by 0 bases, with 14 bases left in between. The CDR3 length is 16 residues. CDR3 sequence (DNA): TGTGCCAGCAGCCCCGGGCGGGGACACTCCTACAATGAGCAGTTCTTC. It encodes CASSPGRGHSYNEQFF.

The CDR3 sequence is CSVDGLAGGHSYNEQFF. The DNA of the CDR3 is TGCAGCGTTGACGGGCTAGCGGGAGGCCACTCCTACAATGAGCAGTTCTTC. The rearrangement links TRBV29-1 to TRBJ2-1, with 11 bases matching TRBD2. The ends lost 3 bases at V and 0 bases at J; junction bases unmatched: 7. This CDR3 comprises 17 residues. Germline V gene lookup returns CDR1 SQVTM and CDR2 ANQGSEA.

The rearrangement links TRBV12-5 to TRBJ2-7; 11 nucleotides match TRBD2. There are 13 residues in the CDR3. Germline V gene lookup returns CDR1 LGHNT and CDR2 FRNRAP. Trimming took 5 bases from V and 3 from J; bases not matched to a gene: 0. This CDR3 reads CASGGLAGYEQYF. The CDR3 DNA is TGTGCTAGTGGTGGACTAGCGGGCTACGAGCAGTACTTC.

This CDR3 is CASSYGLAVNEQYF. The DNA of the CDR3 is TGTGCCAGCAGTTATGGACTAGCGGTTAATGAGCAGTACTTC. The chain is built from TRBV7-9 and TRBJ2-7, with TRBD2 matching over 10 bases. Germline V gene lookup returns CDR1 SEHNR and CDR2 FQNEAQ (reference sequence). The CDR3 contains 14 residues. V dropped 6 bases and J dropped 7; count of bases not matched to a gene: 9.

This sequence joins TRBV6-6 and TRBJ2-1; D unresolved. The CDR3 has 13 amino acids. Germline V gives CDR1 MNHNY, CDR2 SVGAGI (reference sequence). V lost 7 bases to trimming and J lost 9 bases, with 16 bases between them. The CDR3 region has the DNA TGTGCCAGCACCCCTAACAGTGGCGGTGAGCAGTTCTTC. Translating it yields CASTPNSGGEQFF.

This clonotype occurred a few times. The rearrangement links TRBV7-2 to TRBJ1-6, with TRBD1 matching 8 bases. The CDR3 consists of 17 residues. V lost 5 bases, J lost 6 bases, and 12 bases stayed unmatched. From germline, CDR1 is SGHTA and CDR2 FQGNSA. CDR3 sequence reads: CASSLRGRGQGNSPLHF. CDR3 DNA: TGTGCCAGCAGCCTTAGGGGTAGAGGACAGGGTAATTCACCCCTCCACTTT.

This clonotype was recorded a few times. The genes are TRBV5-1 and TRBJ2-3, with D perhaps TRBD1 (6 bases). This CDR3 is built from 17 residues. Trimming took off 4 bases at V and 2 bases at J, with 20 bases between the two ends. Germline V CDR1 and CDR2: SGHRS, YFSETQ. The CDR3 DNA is TGCGCCAGCAGCGAAGGTTTACAGGGCTTCCCCACAGATACGCAGTATTTT. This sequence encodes CASSEGLQGFPTDTQYF.

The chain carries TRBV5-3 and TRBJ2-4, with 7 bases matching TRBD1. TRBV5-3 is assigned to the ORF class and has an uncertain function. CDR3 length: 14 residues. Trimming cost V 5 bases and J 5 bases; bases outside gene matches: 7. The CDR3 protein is CARRPGTAENIQYF. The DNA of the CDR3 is TGTGCCAGAAGACCCGGGACAGCAGAAAACATTCAGTACTTC.

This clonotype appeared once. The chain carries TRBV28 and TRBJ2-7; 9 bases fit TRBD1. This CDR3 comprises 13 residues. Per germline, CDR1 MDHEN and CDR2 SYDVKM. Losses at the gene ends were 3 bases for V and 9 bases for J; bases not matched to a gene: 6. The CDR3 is CASSFLGQGAQYF. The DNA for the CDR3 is TGTGCCAGCAGTTTCCTGGGACAGGGAGCGCAGTACTTC.

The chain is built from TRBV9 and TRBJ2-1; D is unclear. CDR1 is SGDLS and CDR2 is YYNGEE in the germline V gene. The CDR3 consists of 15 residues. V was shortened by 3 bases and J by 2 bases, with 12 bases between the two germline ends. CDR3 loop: CASSARTNTYNEQFF. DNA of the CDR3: TGTGCCAGCAGCGCACGGACGAACACCTACAATGAGCAGTTCTTC. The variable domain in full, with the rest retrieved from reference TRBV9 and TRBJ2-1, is DSGVTQTPKHLITATGQRVTLRCSPRSGDLSVYWYQQSLDQGLQFLIQYYNGEERAKGNILERFSAQQFPDLHSELNLSSLELGDSALYFCASSARTNTYNEQFFGPGTRLTVL.

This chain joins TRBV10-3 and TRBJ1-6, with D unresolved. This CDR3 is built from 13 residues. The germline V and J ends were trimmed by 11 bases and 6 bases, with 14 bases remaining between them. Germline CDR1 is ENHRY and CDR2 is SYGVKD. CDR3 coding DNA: TGTGCCTCGACGGGCGAAGCTAATTCACCCCTCCACTTT. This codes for CASTGEANSPLHF.

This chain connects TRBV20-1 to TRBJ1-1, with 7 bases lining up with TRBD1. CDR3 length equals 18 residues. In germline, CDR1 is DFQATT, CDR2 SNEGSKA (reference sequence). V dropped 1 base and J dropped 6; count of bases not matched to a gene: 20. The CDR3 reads CSARVGNRGLASRSEAFF. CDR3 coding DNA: TGCAGTGCTAGAGTCGGGAACAGGGGTTTAGCTAGCAGGTCTGAAGCTTTCTTT.

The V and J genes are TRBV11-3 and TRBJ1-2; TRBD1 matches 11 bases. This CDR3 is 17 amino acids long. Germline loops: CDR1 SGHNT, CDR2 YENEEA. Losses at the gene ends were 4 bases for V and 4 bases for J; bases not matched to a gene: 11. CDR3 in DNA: TGTGCCAGCAGCTCTACCGGACAGGGGGCTTTTTCCTATGGCTACACCTTC. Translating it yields CASSSTGQGAFSYGYTF.

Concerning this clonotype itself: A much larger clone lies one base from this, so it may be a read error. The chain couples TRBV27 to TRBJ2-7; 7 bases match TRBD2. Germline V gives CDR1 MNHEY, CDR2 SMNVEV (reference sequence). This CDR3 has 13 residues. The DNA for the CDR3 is TGTGCCATCAGTCCGGGACTAACCTACGAGCAGTACTTC. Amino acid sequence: CAISPGLTYEQYF.

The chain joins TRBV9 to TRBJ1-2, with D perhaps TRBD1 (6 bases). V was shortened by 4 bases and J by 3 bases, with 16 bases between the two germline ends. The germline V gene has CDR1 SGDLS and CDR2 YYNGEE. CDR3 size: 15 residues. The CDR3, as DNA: TGTGCCAGCAGCCCTATGGGGGGCGGTGACTATGGCTACACCTTC. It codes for CASSPMGGGDYGYTF.

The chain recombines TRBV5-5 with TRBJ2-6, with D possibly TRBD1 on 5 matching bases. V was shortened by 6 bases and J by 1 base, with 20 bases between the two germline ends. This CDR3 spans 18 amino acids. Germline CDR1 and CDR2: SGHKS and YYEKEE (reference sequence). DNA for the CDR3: TGTGCCAGCACCACTCATTCCTTCCAGGGATCTGGGGCCAACGTCCTGACTTTC. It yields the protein CASTTHSFQGSGANVLTF.

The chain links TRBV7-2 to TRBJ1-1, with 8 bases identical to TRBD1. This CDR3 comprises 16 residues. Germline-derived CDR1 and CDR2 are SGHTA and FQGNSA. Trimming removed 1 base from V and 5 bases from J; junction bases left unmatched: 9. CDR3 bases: TGTGCCAGCAGCTTAGTTGGGCCAGGGGGCACGACTGAAGCTTTCTTT. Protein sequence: CASSLVGPGGTTEAFF. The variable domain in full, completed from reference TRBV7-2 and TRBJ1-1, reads GAGVSQSPSNKVTEKGKDVELRCDPISGHTALYWYRQSLGQGLEFLIYFQGNSAPDKSGLPSDRFSAERTGGSVSTLTIQRTQQEDSAVYLCASSLVGPGGTTEAFFGQGTRLTVV.

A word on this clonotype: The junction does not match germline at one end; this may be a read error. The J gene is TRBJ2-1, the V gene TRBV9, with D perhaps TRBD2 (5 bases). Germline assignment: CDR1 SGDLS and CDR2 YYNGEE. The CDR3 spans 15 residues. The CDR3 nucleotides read TGTGGCAGCAGCGTAGCGTCCGCGTCGGACAATGAGCAGTTCTTC. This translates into CGSSVASASDNEQFF.

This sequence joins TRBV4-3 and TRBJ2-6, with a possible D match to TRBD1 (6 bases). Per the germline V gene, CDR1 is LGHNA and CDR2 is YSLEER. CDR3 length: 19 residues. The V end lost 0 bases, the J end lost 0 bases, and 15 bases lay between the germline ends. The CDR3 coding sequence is TGCGCCAGCAGCCAAGATTACGCGACAGGCTACTCTGGGGCCAACGTCCTGACTTTC. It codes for CASSQDYATGYSGANVLTF.